Below, 7 T cell receptor beta chains from the same sample are listed, as sequenced in a study of cytomegalovirus exposure and HLA in healthy donors. The study ran its PCR with 60 Vbeta and 13 Jbeta primers. Measured with immunoSEQ multiplex PCR; TCRdb has only the in-frame clones, and not every one. The data show 180,000 or so clones, with 80% to 90% seen just once and 0.7% to 0.95% held by the top ten. The material sequenced was PBMCs. These TCRs come from a young woman in good health and CMV-seronegative.

J is TRBJ2-2 and V is TRBV18; 12 positions agree with TRBD1. Germline values: CDR1 KGHSH, CDR2 LQKENI. With 1 base clipped from V and 4 bases from J, the junction kept 4 bases outside the gene matches. The CDR3 has 17 residues. The CDR3 nucleotides are TGTGCCAGCTCACCACGGCTGGGACAGGGGGCCACCGGGGAGCTGTTTTTT. Translation: CASSPRLGQGATGELFF.

In this sample, this clone turned up once. The J gene is TRBJ2-1, the V gene TRBV9; D unclear. The germline V gene has CDR1 SGDLS and CDR2 YYNGEE. Trimming cost V 2 bases and J 0 bases, with 9 bases left between them. CDR3 length equals 15 residues. The CDR3 nucleotides are TGTGCCAGCAGCGTTGAATTCAGCTCCTACAATGAGCAGTTCTTC. As protein: CASSVEFSSYNEQFF.

This chain uses TRBV28 with TRBJ2-1, with 8 bases aligning to TRBD2. Germline loops: CDR1 MDHEN, CDR2 SYDVKM. The length of the CDR3 is 14 residues. V gave up 4 bases and J gave up 10 bases; unmatched junction bases: 9. CDR3 sequence: CASSYLRERGEQFF. The CDR3 DNA reads TGTGCCAGCAGTTATCTGCGGGAGCGGGGGGAGCAGTTCTTC.

This rearrangement joins TRBV28 to TRBJ2-7, with D perhaps TRBD2 (6 bases). The CDR3 has 16 amino acids. Per germline, CDR1 MDHEN and CDR2 SYDVKM. V lost 1 base and J lost 4, with 17 bases in between. DNA for the CDR3: TGTGCCAGCAGTTTATCCACAACGCTGGGGGGTTACGAGCAGTACTTC. This codes for CASSLSTTLGGYEQYF.

The chain links TRBV28 to TRBJ2-5; possibly TRBD2 for D (5 bases). Trimming took off 1 base at V and 7 bases at J, with 10 bases between the two ends. This CDR3 is 13 amino acids long. CDR1 is MDHEN, CDR2 SYDVKM, per germline. CDR3 DNA: TGTGCCAGCAGTTTATCTAGCCTGGGGACCCAGTACTTC. Translation: CASSLSSLGTQYF.

The DNA for the CDR3 is TGTGCCAGCAGCGTTGGCCTAGCGGGAGGGGCGGGCACCGGGGAGCTGTTTTTT. As protein: CASSVGLAGGAGTGELFF. This chain links TRBV9 with TRBJ2-2; 12 bases are shared with TRBD2. The CDR3 is 18 residues long. Per germline, CDR1 SGDLS and CDR2 YYNGEE. With 2 bases clipped from V and 4 bases from J, the junction kept 9 bases outside the gene matches.

The chain joins TRBV27 to TRBJ1-6, with TRBD1 matching 8 bases. This CDR3 has 18 residues. V lost 0 bases to trimming and J lost 14 bases; unmatched junction nucleotides: 18. CDR1 is MNHEY and CDR2 is SMNVEV in the germline V gene (reference sequence). The CDR3 sequence is CASSLSGKDWDRLLALHF. In DNA form, the CDR3 reads TGTGCCAGCAGTTTATCCGGGAAAGATTGGGACAGGCTATTGGCCCTCCACTTT.